The TCR beta chain described here comes from a study of T cell responses to AZD1222 COVID-19 vaccine. Study background: Samples with a second dose at about 4 or about 12 weeks were pooled together. Findings and limits, study-wide: Among those given AZD1222, only five or six were seropositive at baseline. Repertoires were sampled only after the peak T cell response. Most donors were white British and more were female, and clonal diversity was possibly underestimated.

Concerning this clone itself: Its specificity is unknown.

Here immunoSEQ multiplex PCR was the method, and the copy in TCRdb shows in-frame clones only, minus some. The data hold about 60,000 clones, with 75% to 85% observed a single time. Specimen: peripheral blood, collected on day 0 of AZD1222 vaccination. This clonotype originated in an adult in good health.

In DNA form, the CDR3 reads TGCGCCAGCAGCCCCGACTCTTCCTACCGCGAAAAACTGTTTTTT. Translated: CASSPDSSYREKLFF. This chain joins TRBV5-1 and TRBJ1-4; D remains unclear. Germline loops: CDR1 SGHRS, CDR2 YFSETQ. The length of the CDR3 is 15 residues. V gave up 4 bases and J gave up 8 bases, with 18 bases separating them.